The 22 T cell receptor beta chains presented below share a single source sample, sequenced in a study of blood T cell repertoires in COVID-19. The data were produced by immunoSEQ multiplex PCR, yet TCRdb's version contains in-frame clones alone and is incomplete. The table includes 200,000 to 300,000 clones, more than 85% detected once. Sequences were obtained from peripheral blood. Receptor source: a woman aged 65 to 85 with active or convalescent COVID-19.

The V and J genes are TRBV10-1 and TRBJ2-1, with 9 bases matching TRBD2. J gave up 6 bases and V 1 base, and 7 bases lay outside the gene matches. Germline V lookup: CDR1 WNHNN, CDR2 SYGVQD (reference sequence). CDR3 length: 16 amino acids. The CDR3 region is CASSELAGTSSNEQFF. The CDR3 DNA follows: TGCGCCAGCAGTGAGTTAGCCGGGACTAGCTCCAATGAGCAGTTCTTC.

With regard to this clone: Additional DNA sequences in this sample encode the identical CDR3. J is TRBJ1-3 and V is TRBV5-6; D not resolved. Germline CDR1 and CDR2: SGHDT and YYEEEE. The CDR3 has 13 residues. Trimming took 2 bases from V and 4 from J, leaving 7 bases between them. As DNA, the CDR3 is TGTGCCAGCAGCTTCTCCTCCGGAAACACCATATATTTT. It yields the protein CASSFSSGNTIYF.

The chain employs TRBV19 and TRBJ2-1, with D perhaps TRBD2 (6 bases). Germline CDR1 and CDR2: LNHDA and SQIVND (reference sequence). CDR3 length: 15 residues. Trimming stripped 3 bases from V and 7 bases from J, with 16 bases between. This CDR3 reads CASSMSWGDSNEQFF. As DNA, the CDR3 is TGTGCCAGTAGTATGAGTTGGGGGGATAGTAATGAGCAGTTCTTC.

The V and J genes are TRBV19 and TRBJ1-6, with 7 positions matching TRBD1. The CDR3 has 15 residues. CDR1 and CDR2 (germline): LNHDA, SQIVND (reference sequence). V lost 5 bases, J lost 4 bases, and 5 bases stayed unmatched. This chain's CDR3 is CASSDRAQYNSPLHF. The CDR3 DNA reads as TGTGCCAGTAGTGACAGGGCACAGTATAATTCACCCCTCCACTTT.

The CDR3 sequence is CASSYWGGRETQYF. The CDR3 DNA follows: TGTGCCAGCAGTTACTGGGGGGGGAGAGAGACCCAGTACTTC. The J gene is TRBJ2-5, the V gene TRBV6-6, with TRBD2 identical over 7 bases. Looked up from germline, CDR1 is MNHNY and CDR2 is SVGAGI (reference sequence). The ends lost 1 base at V and 4 bases at J; junction bases unmatched: 3. The CDR3 runs 14 residues.

The CDR3: CASSLLTGELFF. The CDR3 DNA follows: TGTGCCAGCAGTCTCCTCACCGGGGAGCTGTTTTTT. The rearrangement uses TRBV27 and TRBJ2-2; D gene ambiguous. Germline V CDR1 and CDR2: MNHEY, SMNVEV (reference sequence). V lost 5 bases and J 4 bases, leaving 5 bases between the germline ends. CDR3 length: 12 residues.

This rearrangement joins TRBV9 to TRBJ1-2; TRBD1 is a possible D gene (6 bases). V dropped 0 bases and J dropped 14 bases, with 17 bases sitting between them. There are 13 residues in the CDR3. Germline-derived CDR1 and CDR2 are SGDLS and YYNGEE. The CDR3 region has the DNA TGTGCCAGCAGCGTAGACAGGTTCGAGAGGGGGACCTTC. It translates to CASSVDRFERGTF.

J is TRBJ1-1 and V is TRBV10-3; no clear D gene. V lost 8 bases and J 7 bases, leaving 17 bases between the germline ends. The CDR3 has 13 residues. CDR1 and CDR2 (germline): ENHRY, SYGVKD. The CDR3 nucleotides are TGTGCCATCCGCCTCTTGTCGGAGGGTGAAGCTTTCTTT. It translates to CAIRLLSEGEAFF.

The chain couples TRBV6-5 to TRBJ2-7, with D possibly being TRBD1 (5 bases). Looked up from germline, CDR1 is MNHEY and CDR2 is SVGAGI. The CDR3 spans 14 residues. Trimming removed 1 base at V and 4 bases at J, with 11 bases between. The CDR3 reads CASSYFRGSYEQYF. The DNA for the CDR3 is TGTGCCAGCAGTTACTTTAGGGGTTCGTACGAGCAGTACTTC.

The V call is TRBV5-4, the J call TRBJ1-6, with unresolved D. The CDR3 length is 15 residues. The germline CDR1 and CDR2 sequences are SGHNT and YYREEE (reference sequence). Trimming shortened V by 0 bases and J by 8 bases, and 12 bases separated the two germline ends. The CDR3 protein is CASSLEGGRDSPLHF. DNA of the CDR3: TGTGCCAGCAGCTTGGAGGGCGGGAGAGATTCACCCCTCCACTTT.

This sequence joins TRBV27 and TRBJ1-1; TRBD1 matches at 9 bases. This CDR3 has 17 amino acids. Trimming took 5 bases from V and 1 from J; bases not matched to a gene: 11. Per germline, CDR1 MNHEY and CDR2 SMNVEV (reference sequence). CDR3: CASSPQFGTGRNTEAFF. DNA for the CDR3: TGTGCCAGCAGTCCTCAATTCGGGACAGGGAGGAACACTGAAGCTTTCTTT.

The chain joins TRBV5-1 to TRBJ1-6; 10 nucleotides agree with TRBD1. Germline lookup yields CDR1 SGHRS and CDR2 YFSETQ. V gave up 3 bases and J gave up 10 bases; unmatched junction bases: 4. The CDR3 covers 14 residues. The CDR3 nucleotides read TGCGCCAGCAGCTCCGGGACAGGGGAATCACCCCTCCACTTT. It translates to CASSSGTGESPLHF. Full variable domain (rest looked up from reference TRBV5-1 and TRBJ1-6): KAGVTQTPRYLIKTRGQQVTLSCSPISGHRSVSWYQQTPGQGLQFLFEYFSETQRNKGNFPGRFSGRQFSNSRSEMNVSTLELGDSALYLCASSSGTGESPLHFGNGTRLTVT.

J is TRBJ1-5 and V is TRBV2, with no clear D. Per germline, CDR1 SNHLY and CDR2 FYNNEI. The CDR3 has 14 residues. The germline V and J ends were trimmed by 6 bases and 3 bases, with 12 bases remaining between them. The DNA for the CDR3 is TGTGCCAGCAGCGTTGAAGCCCTCAATCAGCCCCAGCATTTT. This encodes CASSVEALNQPQHF.

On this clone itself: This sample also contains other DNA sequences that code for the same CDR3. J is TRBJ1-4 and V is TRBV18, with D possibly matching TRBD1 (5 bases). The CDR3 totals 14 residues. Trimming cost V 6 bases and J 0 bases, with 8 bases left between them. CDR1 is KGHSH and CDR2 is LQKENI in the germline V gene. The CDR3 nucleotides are TGTGCCAGCTCCGCGGGGGCAACTAATGAAAAACTGTTTTTT. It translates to CASSAGATNEKLFF.

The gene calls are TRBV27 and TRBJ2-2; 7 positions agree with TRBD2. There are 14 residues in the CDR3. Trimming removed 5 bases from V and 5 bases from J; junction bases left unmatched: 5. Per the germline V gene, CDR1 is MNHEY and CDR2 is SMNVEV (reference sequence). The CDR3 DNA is TGTGCCAGCAGTCCCACCGGGGGGACCGGGGAGCTGTTTTTT. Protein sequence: CASSPTGGTGELFF.

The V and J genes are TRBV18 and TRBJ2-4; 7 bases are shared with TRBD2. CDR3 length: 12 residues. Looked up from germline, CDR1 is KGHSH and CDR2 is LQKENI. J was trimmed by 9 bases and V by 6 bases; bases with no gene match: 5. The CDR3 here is CASSPPGGIQYF. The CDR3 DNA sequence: TGTGCCAGCTCCCCCCCGGGGGGCATTCAGTACTTC.

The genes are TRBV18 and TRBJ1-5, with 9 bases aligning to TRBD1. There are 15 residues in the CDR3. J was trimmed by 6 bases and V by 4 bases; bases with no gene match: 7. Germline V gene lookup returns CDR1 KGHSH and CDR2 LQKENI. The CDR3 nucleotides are TGTGCCAGCTCACGGGACAGGGCGCCCCGTCAGCCCCAGCATTTT. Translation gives CASSRDRAPRQPQHF.

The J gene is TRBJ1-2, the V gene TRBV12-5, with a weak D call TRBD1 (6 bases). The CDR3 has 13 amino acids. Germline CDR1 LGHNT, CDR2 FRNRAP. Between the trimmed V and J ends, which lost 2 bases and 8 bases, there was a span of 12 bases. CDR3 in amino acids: CASGLWGLGGYTF. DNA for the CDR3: TGTGCTAGTGGTTTGTGGGGGCTGGGGGGCTACACCTTC.

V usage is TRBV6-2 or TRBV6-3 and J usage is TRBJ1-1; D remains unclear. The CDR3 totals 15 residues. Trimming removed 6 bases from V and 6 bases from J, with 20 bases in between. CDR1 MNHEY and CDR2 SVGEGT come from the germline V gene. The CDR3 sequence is CASRPRGGIRAEAFF. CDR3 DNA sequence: TGTGCCAGCAGACCTCGAGGAGGGATCCGAGCTGAAGCTTTCTTT.

CDR3 nucleotide sequence: TGTGCCAGCAGCTTTCGACCCGGAGGGTTAGATACGCAGTATTTT. Protein sequence: CASSFRPGGLDTQYF. This chain uses TRBV7-2 with TRBJ2-3; D possibly corresponds to TRBD2 (6 bases). This CDR3 comprises 15 residues. Germline CDR1 SGHTA, CDR2 FQGNSA. Trimming pared 3 bases from V and 5 bases from J, leaving 15 bases between. The whole variable domain, remainder taken from reference TRBV7-2 and TRBJ2-3, is GAGVSQSPSNKVTEKGKDVELRCDPISGHTALYWYRQSLGQGLEFLIYFQGNSAPDKSGLPSDRFSAERTGGSVSTLTIQRTQQEDSAVYLCASSFRPGGLDTQYFGPGTRLTVL.

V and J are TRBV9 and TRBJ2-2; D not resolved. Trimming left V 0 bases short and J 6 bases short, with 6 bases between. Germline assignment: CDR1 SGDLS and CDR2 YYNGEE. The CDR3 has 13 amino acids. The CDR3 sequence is CASSVDISGELFF. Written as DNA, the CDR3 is TGTGCCAGCAGCGTAGATATATCCGGGGAGCTGTTTTTT.

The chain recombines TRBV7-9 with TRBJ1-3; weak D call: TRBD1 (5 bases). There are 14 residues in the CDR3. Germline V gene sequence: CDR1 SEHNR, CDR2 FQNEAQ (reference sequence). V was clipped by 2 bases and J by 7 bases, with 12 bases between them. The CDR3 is CASSLRSGRNTIYF. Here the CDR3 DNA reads TGTGCCAGCAGCTTACGGTCAGGGAGGAACACCATATATTTT.